This T cell receptor beta chain was profiled in a study of identical twins. Study-wide points: A lower insertion count was a feature of abundant cord blood beta clonotypes, with no such feature in memory repertoires. In drawing conclusions, the study used cross-sectional statistical analysis and did not follow the same donors.

As for this clonotype: Its antigen is still unknown.

TCRdb passed the 5' RACE reads through MiXCR, listing each CDR3 protein once. This table holds around 490,000 distinct CDR3 sequences, about 13% found once. Germline values: CDR1 KGHSH, CDR2 LQKENI. Losses at the gene ends were 0 bases for V and 2 bases for J; bases not matched to a gene: 4. The CDR3 consists of 16 residues. In addition, the sample was reused for a study of yellow fever vaccine responses in identical twins.

The source of this sequence is a woman younger than 30 in good health. The V call is TRBV18, the J call TRBJ2-1; 7 bases match TRBD2. Material: CD4+ T cells sorted from blood. CDR3 in amino acids: CASSPPRRGTYNEQFF. In nucleotides, the CDR3 is TGTGCCAGCTCACCACCGAGGCGGGGGACCTACAATGAGCAGTTCTTC.